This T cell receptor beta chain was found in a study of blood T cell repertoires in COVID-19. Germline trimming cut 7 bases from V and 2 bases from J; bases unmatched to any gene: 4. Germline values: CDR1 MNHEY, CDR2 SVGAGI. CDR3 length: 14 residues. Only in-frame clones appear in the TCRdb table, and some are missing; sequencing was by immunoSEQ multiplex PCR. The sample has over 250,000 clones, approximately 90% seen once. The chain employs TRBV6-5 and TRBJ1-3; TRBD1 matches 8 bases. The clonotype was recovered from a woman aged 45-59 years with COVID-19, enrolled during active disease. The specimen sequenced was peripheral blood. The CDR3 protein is CASNTGGTGNTIYF. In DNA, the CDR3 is TGTGCCAGCAATACAGGGGGTACTGGAAACACCATATATTTT.